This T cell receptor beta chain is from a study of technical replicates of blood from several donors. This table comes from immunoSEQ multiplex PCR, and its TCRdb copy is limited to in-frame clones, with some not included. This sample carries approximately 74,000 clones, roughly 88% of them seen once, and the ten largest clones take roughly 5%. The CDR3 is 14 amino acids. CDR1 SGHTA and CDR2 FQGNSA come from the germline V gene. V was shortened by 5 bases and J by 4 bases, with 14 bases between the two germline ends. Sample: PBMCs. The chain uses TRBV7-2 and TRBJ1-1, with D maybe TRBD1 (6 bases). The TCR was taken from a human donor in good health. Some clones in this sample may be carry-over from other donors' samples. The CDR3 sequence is CASSPGDRATEAFF. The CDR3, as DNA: TGTGCCAGCAGCCCAGGGGACCGGGCCACTGAAGCTTTCTTT.